The 14 T cell receptor beta chains presented below share a single source sample, sequenced in a study of PD-1 blockade in classical Hodgkin lymphoma. Clones were read by immunoSEQ multiplex PCR, and TCRdb kept only the in-frame ones, dropping some. The table has some 30,000 clones, about two thirds seen once. Time point specified: cycle 4 day 1 (C4D1), after 6 weeks of nivolumab. Every patient relapsed after autologous stem cell transplantation, and brentuximab vedotin exposure varied. The sequencing here drew on peripheral blood mononuclear cells (PBMCs), taken before the fourth cycle of nivolumab. The receptors were sampled from a human donor with classical Hodgkin lymphoma.

The genes are TRBV6-1 and TRBJ2-7; no reliable D call. CDR1 and CDR2 from the germline V gene are MNHNS and SASEGT. CDR3 length: 13 amino acids. The germline V and J ends were trimmed by 4 bases and 1 base, with 8 bases remaining between them. The CDR3 DNA sequence: TGTGCCAGCAGTGTAGAGTCTTCCTACGAGCAGTACTTC. Translating it yields CASSVESSYEQYF.

The chain couples TRBV7-2 to TRBJ2-2; D is ambiguous. Germline V gene sequence: CDR1 SGHTA, CDR2 FQGNSA. The CDR3 length is 13 residues. The V end was cut by 0 bases, the J end by 9 bases, with 8 bases between. CDR3 amino acids: CASSLAGSRELFF. CDR3 coding DNA: TGTGCCAGCAGCTTAGCGGGTTCCCGGGAGCTGTTTTTT.

The rearrangement links TRBV19 to TRBJ1-5, with a tentative D call TRBD1 (6 bases). The germline V gene encodes CDR1 LNHDA and CDR2 SQIVND (reference sequence). The CDR3 has 17 amino acids. The V gene lost 8 bases and the J gene lost 4 bases, with 24 bases spanning the gap. As DNA, the CDR3 is TGTGCCAGTGCTGGTGGTGCAGGCAGGGGTCTAAATCAGCCCCAGCATTTT. It specifies CASAGGAGRGLNQPQHF.

In its sample, this clone was seen a few times. V and J are TRBV7-2 and TRBJ1-1; no reliable D call. The CDR3 extends over 11 amino acids. V was trimmed by 6 bases and J by 3 bases, leaving 5 bases between them. Germline lookup yields CDR1 SGHTA and CDR2 FQGNSA. The CDR3 is CASSSYTEAFF. The DNA of the CDR3 is TGTGCCAGCAGTTCATACACTGAAGCTTTCTTT. The whole variable domain, filled in from reference TRBV7-2 and TRBJ1-1, reads GAGVSQSPSNKVTEKGKDVELRCDPISGHTALYWYRQSLGQGLEFLIYFQGNSAPDKSGLPSDRFSAERTGGSVSTLTIQRTQQEDSAVYLCASSSYTEAFFGQGTRLTVV.

V usage is TRBV5-1 and J usage is TRBJ1-5, with D maybe TRBD1 (6 bases). The CDR3 totals 15 residues. The V gene lost 4 bases and the J gene lost 3 bases, with 14 bases spanning the gap. Germline lookup yields CDR1 SGHRS and CDR2 YFSETQ. CDR3 in DNA: TGCGCCAGCAGCCTGGGGGGCAGCATCAATCAGCCCCAGCATTTT. Amino acid sequence: CASSLGGSINQPQHF.

The chain is built from TRBV5-1 and TRBJ1-2; 9 nucleotides match TRBD1. The J segment lost 4 bases and the V segment lost 4 bases, leaving 14 bases of the junction unmatched. CDR3 size: 17 residues. The germline gives CDR1 SGHRS, CDR2 YFSETQ. The CDR3 sequence: CASSPIPRDRALYGYTF. The CDR3 nucleotides read TGCGCCAGCAGCCCTATACCCCGGGACAGGGCCCTCTATGGCTACACCTTC.

This clone showed up just once. The chain joins TRBV5-6 to TRBJ2-7, with TRBD1 matching over 7 bases. Per the germline V gene, CDR1 is SGHDT and CDR2 is YYEEEE. This CDR3 is built from 13 residues. With V trimmed by 4 bases and J by 5 bases, 6 bases remained unmatched. Here the CDR3 DNA reads TGTGCCAGCAGCCTAGACAGGGTAAACGAGCAGTACTTC. Its translation: CASSLDRVNEQYF.

The chain links TRBV7-2 to TRBJ2-6; D is undetermined. V was pared by 4 bases and J by 1 base, with 5 bases between. From germline, CDR1 is SGHTA and CDR2 FQGNSA. This CDR3 spans 14 amino acids. The CDR3: CASSSSSGANVLTF. The DNA for the CDR3 is TGTGCCAGCAGCTCGAGTTCTGGGGCCAACGTCCTGACTTTC.

This clone was recorded once. V gene TRBV21-1 combines with J gene TRBJ2-7. TRBV21-1 corresponds to a pseudogene. This CDR3 is built from 14 residues. CDR3 protein: CASSKGRGPYEQYF. CDR3 sequence (DNA): TGTGCCAGCAGCAAAGGTCGGGGGCCCTACGAGCAGTACTTC.

The chain links TRBV18 to TRBJ2-1; 11 positions agree with TRBD1. Trimming removed 3 bases from V and 3 bases from J; junction bases left unmatched: 4. CDR1 KGHSH and CDR2 LQKENI come from the germline V gene. This CDR3 contains 16 residues. CDR3 DNA sequence: TGTGCCAGCTCACCCTACGGGACAGGGGGCTACAATGAGCAGTTCTTC. Translated: CASSPYGTGGYNEQFF. The full variable domain, with the rest looked up from reference TRBV18 and TRBJ2-1, is NAGVMQNPRHLVRRRGQEARLRCSPMKGHSHVYWYRQLPEEGLKFMVYLQKENIIDESGMPKERFSAEFPKEGPSILRIQQVVRGDSAAYFCASSPYGTGGYNEQFFGPGTRLTVL.

This chain connects TRBV5-1 to TRBJ2-2, with 9 bases fitting TRBD2. Germline V CDR1 and CDR2: SGHRS, YFSETQ. J was trimmed by 0 bases and V by 6 bases; bases with no gene match: 3. This CDR3 has 15 amino acids. For the CDR3, the DNA is TGCGCCAGCACTGAGCGGGGGGCGAACACCGGGGAGCTGTTTTTT. Its protein is CASTERGANTGELFF.

This clone has more than one count but fewer than ten. V usage is TRBV6-5 and J usage is TRBJ2-7; perhaps D is TRBD1 or TRBD2 (5 bases each). The germline V gene has CDR1 MNHEY and CDR2 SVGAGI. Trimming removed 2 bases at V and 2 bases at J, with 13 bases between. The length of the CDR3 is 15 residues. In DNA form, the CDR3 reads TGTGCCAGCAGTTACGCGTGGCAGGGAGCCTACGAGCAGTACTTC. Residues: CASSYAWQGAYEQYF.

This sequence joins TRBV2 and TRBJ2-1; no clear D. Per the germline V gene, CDR1 is SNHLY and CDR2 is FYNNEI. The CDR3 spans 13 residues. V was pared by 6 bases and J by 0 bases, with 6 bases between. The CDR3 reads CASSRLSYNEQFF. The CDR3 DNA follows: TGTGCCAGCAGCCGACTCTCCTACAATGAGCAGTTCTTC.

The gene calls are TRBV6-5 and TRBJ1-6, with D uncertain. The CDR3 totals 13 residues. V was pared by 10 bases and J by 7 bases, with 14 bases between. CDR1 and CDR2 from the germline V gene are MNHEY and SVGAGI. The CDR3 here is CATFGRENSPLHF. The CDR3 DNA reads as TGTGCCACCTTTGGACGGGAGAATTCACCCCTCCACTTT.